The 9 T cell receptor beta chains below were found in one sample sequenced in a study of blood T cells in healthy people across ages. Combining a sample-barcoded 5' primer with a J-beta primer mix, a second PCR ran for roughly 6 to 12 cycles. TCRdb re-called the 5' RACE reads through MiXCR, storing one row per CDR3 protein. The sample contains about 970,000 distinct CDR3 sequences, roughly 51% of which appear only once. The sample taken for sequencing was blood. The source of these receptors is a woman aged 60-75 years in good health.

This clonotype was seen more than once but under ten times. This chain links TRBV29-1 with TRBJ2-3; the D is unclear. V was shortened by 4 bases and J by 6 bases, with 14 bases between the two germline ends. CDR1 is SQVTM, CDR2 ANQGSEA, per germline. The CDR3 has 13 amino acids. Written as DNA, the CDR3 is TGCAGCGTTGCCACACTTTTCACTGATACGCAGTATTTT. It specifies CSVATLFTDTQYF.

This clonotype was observed a few times. The V gene is TRBV7-2, the J gene TRBJ2-5, with a tentative D call TRBD1 (6 bases). V lost 4 bases to trimming and J lost 2 bases, with 17 bases between them. Germline V gives CDR1 SGHTA, CDR2 FQGNSA. CDR3 size: 16 residues. CDR3 protein: CASSSRWGRIQETQYF. CDR3 bases: TGTGCCAGCAGCTCCCGATGGGGGCGCATACAAGAGACCCAGTACTTC.

The chain carries TRBV28 and TRBJ2-7, with TRBD2 matching 9 bases. The germline gives CDR1 MDHEN, CDR2 SYDVKM. This CDR3 has 17 amino acids. With 7 bases clipped from V and 4 bases from J, the junction kept 17 bases outside the gene matches. The CDR3 loop reads CASTLAGRDPEDYEQYF. CDR3 DNA: TGTGCCAGCACCCTAGCGGGGAGGGACCCCGAGGATTACGAGCAGTACTTC.

V is TRBV11-2 and J is TRBJ2-3, with a weak D call TRBD2 (6 bases). Per germline, CDR1 SGHAT and CDR2 FQNNGV. This CDR3 comprises 18 residues. The germline V and J ends were trimmed by 1 base and 7 bases, with 24 bases remaining between them. The CDR3 DNA reads as TGTGCCAGCAGCTTAGGGTTAATTGCGGGATTAGATACAAATACGCAGTATTTT. Protein: CASSLGLIAGLDTNTQYF.

The chain is built from TRBV6-5 and TRBJ2-2, with 9 bases that match TRBD1. Germline CDR1 and CDR2: MNHEY and SVGAGI. Germline trimming cut 3 bases from V and 5 bases from J; bases unmatched to any gene: 4. This CDR3 has 15 residues. Written as DNA, the CDR3 is TGTGCCAGCAGTTATGCCGGGACAGGGACCGGGGAGCTGTTTTTT. It is translated as CASSYAGTGTGELFF.

V is TRBV20-1 and J is TRBJ1-2; a possible D gene is TRBD1 (5 bases). Trimming removed 0 bases from V and 4 bases from J, with 12 bases in between. This CDR3 contains 14 residues. CDR1 and CDR2 (germline): DFQATT, SNEGSKA (reference sequence). CDR3 nucleotide sequence: TGCAGTGCTAGAGATCGGGGGGTCCTCTATGGCTACACCTTC. It specifies CSARDRGVLYGYTF.

This chain joins TRBV27 and TRBJ2-5, with a possible D match to TRBD1 (6 bases). The J call is uncertain, as TRBJ2-7 better fits the DNA end. There are 14 residues in the CDR3. From germline, CDR1 is MNHEY and CDR2 SMNVEV (reference sequence). The CDR3 nucleotides read TGTGCCAGCAGTTTCGAGGACAGACGATACGAGCAGTACTTC. This encodes CASSFEDRRYEQYF.

The rearrangement links TRBV24-1 to TRBJ2-5; no definite D call. This CDR3 is built from 13 residues. Germline V CDR1 and CDR2: KGHDR, SFDVKD. Trimming cost V 3 bases and J 4 bases, with 8 bases left between them. The CDR3 coding sequence is TGTGCCACCAGTGATGGCCCCAGAGAGACCCAGTACTTC. This gives the protein CATSDGPRETQYF.

This clonotype came up a few times. CDR3 amino acids: CASSQRQAAKTSGANVLTF. Here the CDR3 DNA reads TGTGCCAGCAGCCAGAGACAGGCCGCGAAAACCTCTGGGGCCAACGTCCTGACTTTC. This chain joins TRBV7-9 and TRBJ2-6, with D possibly TRBD1 on 6 matching bases. The germline gives CDR1 SEHNR, CDR2 FQNEAQ (reference sequence). This CDR3 spans 19 amino acids. The germline V and J ends were trimmed by 5 bases and 0 bases, with 20 bases remaining between them.